The 25 T cell receptor beta chains in this list originate from one sample, sequenced in a study of T cell responses to AZD1222 COVID-19 vaccine. Assay: immunoSEQ multiplex PCR; the TCRdb copy retains only in-frame clones and omits some. The table records about 150,000 clones, over 80% of them present only once. Sequencing was performed on peripheral blood, taken 28 days after the second AZD1222 dose. The receptor source for this set is an adult who received the AZD1222 COVID-19 vaccine.

V is TRBV7-3 and J is TRBJ2-3; 9 positions match TRBD2. The V gene end was trimmed by 4 bases and the J gene end by 2 bases; junction bases not matched to a gene: 7. Germline V gene lookup returns CDR1 SGHTA and CDR2 FQGTGA. CDR3 length: 16 amino acids. CDR3 sequence: CASSSGASGNTDTQYF. The CDR3 nucleotides are TGTGCCAGCAGCTCAGGGGCTAGCGGGAACACAGATACGCAGTATTTT.

This chain uses TRBV28 with TRBJ2-4, with 9 nucleotides matching TRBD1. The ends lost 5 bases at V and 2 bases at J; junction bases unmatched: 4. The CDR3 contains 15 residues. Germline V gene data show CDR1 as MDHEN and CDR2 as SYDVKM. The CDR3 protein is CASSVQGASKNIQYF. CDR3 sequence (DNA): TGTGCCAGCAGTGTACAGGGGGCGTCCAAAAACATTCAGTACTTC. The full variable domain, with the rest looked up from reference TRBV28 and TRBJ2-4, is DVKVTQSSRYLVKRTGEKVFLECVQDMDHENMFWYRQDPGLGLRLIYFSYDVKMKEKGDIPEGYSVSREKKERFSLILESASTNQTSMYLCASSVQGASKNIQYFGAGTRLSVL.

J is TRBJ2-5 and V is TRBV5-6; possibly TRBD1 or TRBD2 for D (5 bases each). The CDR3 contains 15 residues. The V gene lost 0 bases and the J gene lost 3 bases, with 12 bases spanning the gap. Germline loops: CDR1 SGHDT, CDR2 YYEEEE. The CDR3: CASSLGLGVEETQYF. The DNA of the CDR3 is TGTGCCAGCAGCTTGGGGCTGGGGGTAGAAGAGACCCAGTACTTC. Supplemented by reference TRBV5-6 and TRBJ2-5, the full variable domain reads DAGVTQSPTHLIKTRGQQVTLRCSPKSGHDTVSWYQQALGQGPQFIFQYYEEEERQRGNFPDRFSGHQFPNYSSELNVNALLLGDSALYLCASSLGLGVEETQYFGPGTRLLVL.

V gene TRBV19 combines with J gene TRBJ2-2; D possibly corresponds to TRBD1 (6 bases). Germline-derived CDR1 and CDR2 are LNHDA and SQIVND (reference sequence). The V gene lost 6 bases and the J gene lost 3 bases, with 14 bases spanning the gap. This CDR3 comprises 15 residues. The CDR3 here is CASSLQGTDTGELFF. For the CDR3, the DNA is TGTGCCAGTAGCCTACAGGGAACAGACACCGGGGAGCTGTTTTTT.

The chain couples TRBV19 to TRBJ1-1; D unresolved. Trimming cost V 2 bases and J 5 bases, with 9 bases left between them. CDR3 length: 13 amino acids. In germline, CDR1 is LNHDA, CDR2 SQIVND (reference sequence). For the CDR3, the DNA is TGTGCCAGTAGTATAAAGGGTCGGACTGAAGCTTTCTTT. Translating gives CASSIKGRTEAFF.

This clone was recorded a few times. This sample also contains other DNA sequences that code for the same CDR3. V usage is TRBV30 and J usage is TRBJ1-3; no firm D call. The germline gives CDR1 GTSNPN, CDR2 SVGIG (reference sequence). CDR3 length: 13 residues. The ends were cut back, 0 bases at V and 0 bases at J, with 3 bases in the middle. CDR3 nucleotide sequence: TGTGCCTGGAGTGTAGGCTCTGGAAACACCATATATTTT. It codes for CAWSVGSGNTIYF.

This clone has a handful of counts. This sequence joins TRBV6-5 and TRBJ1-3; D not certain. Per the germline V gene, CDR1 is MNHEY and CDR2 is SVGAGI. The V gene lost 6 bases and the J gene lost 4 bases, with 13 bases spanning the gap. The CDR3 contains 14 residues. The CDR3 coding sequence is TGTGCCAGCAGGAATGGCCCCGGCGGAAACACCATATATTTT. It specifies CASRNGPGGNTIYF.

The gene calls are TRBV21-1 and TRBJ1-2. TRBV21-1 is annotated as a pseudogene. The CDR3 length is 17 residues. The CDR3 loop reads CASTTPKFGGEIYGYTF. DNA of the CDR3: TGTGCCAGCACCACACCCAAGTTCGGGGGAGAGATCTATGGCTACACCTTC.

The chain carries TRBV18 and TRBJ2-7; the D gene is possibly TRBD2 (6 bases). The V and J ends lost 5 bases and 5 bases respectively, with 16 bases between them. In germline, CDR1 is KGHSH, CDR2 LQKENI. The CDR3 extends over 14 amino acids. The CDR3 DNA reads as TGTGCCAGCTCATCATGGGACTCGGCGGACGAGCAGTACTTC. Its protein product is CASSSWDSADEQYF.

J is TRBJ2-3 and V is TRBV27; 9 nucleotides line up with TRBD2. Looked up from germline, CDR1 is MNHEY and CDR2 is SMNVEV (reference sequence). This CDR3 has 14 residues. V lost 6 bases to trimming and J lost 7 bases; unmatched junction nucleotides: 8. CDR3 amino acids: CASRSLSGRHTQYF. The CDR3 DNA follows: TGTGCCAGCAGATCGCTTAGCGGGAGACATACGCAGTATTTT.

The genes are TRBV25-1 and TRBJ2-1; D ambiguous. The length of the CDR3 is 14 residues. The germline V and J ends were trimmed by 2 bases and 6 bases, with 11 bases remaining between them. Germline V lookup: CDR1 MGHDK, CDR2 SYGVNS. The CDR3 nucleotides read TGTGCCAGCAGTGAACCGGCAGCCTTCAATGAGCAGTTCTTC. It translates to CASSEPAAFNEQFF.

This clone showed up just once. This chain's CDR3 is CASSTENEKLFF. For the CDR3, the DNA is TGCGCCAGCAGTACAGAGAATGAAAAACTGTTTTTT. This chain uses TRBV10-2 with TRBJ1-4, with unresolved D. The germline V gene has CDR1 WSHSY and CDR2 SAAADI. Trimming took off 5 bases at V and 5 bases at J, with 6 bases between the two ends. The CDR3 has 12 residues.

This clone is labeled medium-sized. The chain recombines TRBV14 with TRBJ2-3, with a weak D call TRBD2 (6 bases). The V and J ends lost 0 bases and 3 bases respectively, with 16 bases between them. From germline, CDR1 is SGHDN and CDR2 FVKESK. The CDR3 length is 17 residues. The CDR3 DNA sequence: TGTGCCAGCAGCCAAGAAGGACTACGAACGATAACAGATACGCAGTATTTT. It codes for CASSQEGLRTITDTQYF.

V is TRBV30 and J is TRBJ1-5; D possibly corresponds to TRBD1 (5 bases). The CDR3 consists of 16 residues. The V end was cut by 2 bases, the J end by 0 bases, with 14 bases between. In germline, CDR1 is GTSNPN, CDR2 SVGIG (reference sequence). CDR3 DNA: TGTGCCTGGAGTCCCCGTCTGCAGGGTAGCAATCAGCCCCAGCATTTT. It codes for CAWSPRLQGSNQPQHF.

J is TRBJ1-2 and V is TRBV21-1; TRBD1, the table's D call, was not compared with the DNA. TRBV21-1 is a documented pseudogene. The CDR3 loop spans 14 amino acids. CDR3 residues: CASSTGTADYGYTF. CDR3 in DNA: TGTGCCAGCAGCACTGGGACAGCAGATTATGGCTACACCTTC.

J is TRBJ1-1 and V is TRBV28; D uncertain. The CDR3 is made up of 9 amino acids. Germline V gene lookup returns CDR1 MDHEN and CDR2 SYDVKM. This chain's CDR3 is CVMNTEAFF. In DNA form, the CDR3 reads TGTGTTATGAACACTGAAGCTTTCTTT.

The rearrangement uses TRBV18 and TRBJ1-5; D gene ambiguous. In germline, CDR1 is KGHSH, CDR2 LQKENI. Trimming left V 4 bases short and J 5 bases short, with 9 bases between. The CDR3 consists of 13 residues. The CDR3 here is CASSRVGDQPQHF. CDR3 nucleotides: TGTGCCAGCTCACGTGTCGGGGATCAGCCCCAGCATTTT.

This clone was counted only a few times. CDR3 in amino acids: CASSLDTPMDTGELFF. For the CDR3, the DNA is TGTGCCAGCAGCCTGGACACTCCTATGGACACCGGGGAGCTGTTTTTT. This chain connects TRBV7-9 to TRBJ2-2, with D possibly being TRBD1 (5 bases). This CDR3 comprises 16 residues. The germline V gene has CDR1 SEHNR and CDR2 FQNEAQ (reference sequence). V lost 5 bases and J lost 3, with 16 bases in between.

The genes are TRBV30 and TRBJ2-3; a weak D match, TRBD1 (6 bases). CDR1 GTSNPN and CDR2 SVGIG come from the germline V gene (reference sequence). This CDR3 contains 13 residues. CDR3 residues: CAGETGLTDTQYF. The CDR3 region has the DNA TGTGCTGGAGAGACAGGCCTCACAGATACGCAGTATTTT.

This chain links TRBV5-6 with TRBJ2-3; D is unclear. The CDR3 consists of 12 residues. With 3 bases removed from V and 5 bases from J, the gap between germline ends came to 7 bases. The V gene's germline CDR1 is SGHDT and CDR2 YYEEEE. The CDR3 bases are TGTGCCAGCAGCTACACCATAGATACGCAGTATTTT. Amino acids: CASSYTIDTQYF. The whole variable domain, filled in from reference TRBV5-6 and TRBJ2-3, reads DAGVTQSPTHLIKTRGQQVTLRCSPKSGHDTVSWYQQALGQGPQFIFQYYEEEERQRGNFPDRFSGHQFPNYSSELNVNALLLGDSALYLCASSYTIDTQYFGPGTRLTVL.

The chain recombines TRBV5-1 with TRBJ2-7, with 14 bases aligning to TRBD2. The CDR3 covers 15 residues. Trimming took 4 bases from V and 4 from J; bases not matched to a gene: 4. CDR1 and CDR2 from the germline V gene are SGHRS and YFSETQ. The CDR3 reads CASSPRLAGGYEQYF. The CDR3 DNA reads TGCGCCAGCAGCCCCCGACTAGCGGGAGGGTACGAGCAGTACTTC. Complete variable domain (other parts from reference TRBV5-1 and TRBJ2-7): KAGVTQTPRYLIKTRGQQVTLSCSPISGHRSVSWYQQTPGQGLQFLFEYFSETQRNKGNFPGRFSGRQFSNSRSEMNVSTLELGDSALYLCASSPRLAGGYEQYFGPGTRLTVT.

The V gene is TRBV3-1 (or the pseudogene TRBV3-2), the J gene TRBJ1-1; D unclear. In germline, CDR1 is LGHDT, CDR2 YNNKEL (reference sequence). The germline V and J ends were trimmed by 3 bases and 6 bases, with 11 bases remaining between them. The CDR3 runs 13 residues. CDR3 sequence: CASSQNEGPEAFF. The CDR3 region has the DNA TGTGCCAGCAGCCAGAACGAGGGTCCTGAAGCTTTCTTT.

The chain has TRBV5-4 and TRBJ2-1, with 8 bases fitting TRBD2. Germline CDR1 reads SGHNT; CDR2 reads YYREEE (reference sequence). The CDR3 spans 14 residues. V lost 2 bases and J lost 10; bases outside the gene matches: 8. The CDR3 reads CASSLVSGSSEQFF. CDR3 DNA: TGTGCCAGCAGCTTAGTGAGCGGGAGTTCGGAGCAGTTCTTC.

The chain has TRBV28 and TRBJ1-1; D is possibly TRBD1 (6 bases). In germline, CDR1 is MDHEN, CDR2 SYDVKM. V lost 6 bases, J lost 5 bases, and 19 bases lay in between. The CDR3 runs 15 residues. The CDR3 DNA reads as TGTGCCAGCAGGATGGGGGCCGAACGGAGAACTGAAGCTTTCTTT. It translates to CASRMGAERRTEAFF.

The rearrangement uses TRBV5-1 and TRBJ2-7; 7 positions match TRBD2. This CDR3 spans 12 amino acids. CDR1 SGHRS and CDR2 YFSETQ come from the germline V gene. V gave up 5 bases and J gave up 2 bases; unmatched junction bases: 1. CDR3 sequence reads: CASRAGPYEQYF. The CDR3 coding sequence is TGCGCCAGCAGAGCGGGACCCTACGAGCAGTACTTC.